The next 23 T cell receptor beta chains were all read from a single sample in a study of CD8 T cells in ankylosing spondylitis. TCRdb ran MiXCR on the 5' RACE reads and lists one entry per CDR3 protein. The sample contains 800,000 to 900,000 distinct CDR3 sequences, about an eighth of which appear only once. Their specific antigens are unknown. Study results and caveats: A motif of fewer than ten highly homologous TCR beta variants was seen as apparently characteristic of ankylosing spondylitis blood.

The specimen sequenced was blood, either unsorted or a sorted T cell fraction (not recorded which). These receptors came from a male donor with ankylosing spondylitis.

This clonotype was picked up many times. This chain joins TRBV12-3 or TRBV12-4 and TRBJ1-2, with no clear D. The CDR3 totals 8 residues. Trimming cost V 8 bases and J 7 bases, with 2 bases left between them. CDR3 DNA sequence: TGTGCCAGCGGTGGCTACACCTTC. Protein: CASGGYTF.

This chain joins TRBV20-1 and TRBJ2-3, with 14 bases aligning to TRBD2. This CDR3 contains 16 residues. The germline gives CDR1 DFQATT, CDR2 SNEGSKA (reference sequence). Losses at the gene ends were 3 bases for V and 3 bases for J; bases not matched to a gene: 5. The CDR3 nucleotides are TGCAGTGCTAGTGGACTAGCGGGGGGTACGACAGATACGCAGTATTTT. It encodes CSASGLAGGTTDTQYF.

This sequence joins TRBV10-3 and TRBJ2-3; 10 positions match TRBD2. Germline CDR1 and CDR2: ENHRY and SYGVKD. Trimming at V came to 5 bases and at J to 2 bases, leaving 7 bases not matched to a gene. This CDR3 spans 16 amino acids. The CDR3 protein is CAISTWTSGSTDTQYF. For the CDR3, the DNA is TGTGCCATCAGTACATGGACTAGCGGATCCACAGATACGCAGTATTTT.

The rearrangement links TRBV5-1 to TRBJ2-6; D could derive from TRBD1 or TRBD2 (5 bases each). This CDR3 has 16 amino acids. From germline, CDR1 is SGHRS and CDR2 YFSETQ. V lost 4 bases, J lost 4 bases, and 15 bases lay in between. CDR3 sequence (DNA): TGCGCCAGCAGCCCCCCAGGGACGGAAGGGGCCAACGTCCTGACTTTC. This translates into CASSPPGTEGANVLTF.

The chain couples TRBV20-1 to TRBJ2-2; 8 positions match TRBD1. With V trimmed by 5 bases and J by 5 bases, 4 bases remained unmatched. The CDR3 runs 13 residues. The germline CDR1 and CDR2 sequences are DFQATT and SNEGSKA (reference sequence). The CDR3, as DNA: TGCAGTGCTCGACAGGGGAGAACCGGGGAGCTGTTTTTT. Protein: CSARQGRTGELFF.

This clonotype has ten or more counts. The chain carries TRBV29-1 and TRBJ2-3, with a tentative D call TRBD1 (5 bases). V was shortened by 3 bases and J by 5 bases, with 12 bases between the two germline ends. The length of the CDR3 is 13 residues. Germline V CDR1 and CDR2: SQVTM, ANQGSEA. The CDR3 spells CSVDSQGLDTQYF. The CDR3 nucleotides read TGCAGCGTTGATTCGCAGGGTTTAGATACGCAGTATTTT.

This clonotype was found many times. This sequence joins TRBV7-2 and TRBJ2-7; D unclear. In germline, CDR1 is SGHTA, CDR2 FQGNSA. With 1 base removed from V and 3 bases from J, the gap between germline ends came to 10 bases. This CDR3 has 14 residues. CDR3: CASSLGFFNYEQYF. CDR3 in DNA: TGTGCCAGCAGCTTAGGCTTTTTTAACTACGAGCAGTACTTC.

This rearrangement joins TRBV28 to TRBJ1-1; D gene ambiguous. V was pared by 7 bases and J by 2 bases, with 20 bases between. CDR1 and CDR2 from the germline V gene are MDHEN and SYDVKM. The CDR3 is 16 amino acids. The CDR3 loop reads CASTEVDAGVNTEAFF. The DNA for the CDR3 is TGTGCCAGCACCGAGGTGGACGCAGGAGTAAACACTGAAGCTTTCTTT.

The J gene is TRBJ2-1, the V gene TRBV25-1; the D gene is possibly TRBD1 (6 bases). With 5 bases removed from V and 0 bases from J, the gap between germline ends came to 14 bases. This CDR3 region has 16 residues. Germline CDR1 reads MGHDK; CDR2 reads SYGVNS. The CDR3 coding sequence is TGTGCCAGCAGTTCCCTCACAGGGAGCTCCTACAATGAGCAGTTCTTC. Translating it yields CASSSLTGSSYNEQFF.

In its sample, this clonotype was seen a few times. The chain carries TRBV4-3 and TRBJ2-4; weak D call: TRBD1 (7 bases). The V and J ends lost 4 bases and 9 bases respectively, with 16 bases between them. Germline assignment: CDR1 LGHNA and CDR2 YSLEER. The CDR3 spans 14 residues. The CDR3 coding sequence is TGCGCCAGCAGCCGAGTAAGGCAGGGGGGCATTCAGTACTTC. Translating it yields CASSRVRQGGIQYF.

This chain uses TRBV4-3 with TRBJ2-3; no reliable D call. The CDR3 is made up of 14 amino acids. V dropped 0 bases and J dropped 3 bases, with 7 bases sitting between them. Per the germline V gene, CDR1 is LGHNA and CDR2 is YSLEER. CDR3 bases: TGCGCCAGCAGCCAAGATTTTCGGACAGATACGCAGTATTTT. This gives the protein CASSQDFRTDTQYF.

This clonotype was observed a handful of times. This chain links TRBV6-5 with TRBJ2-5; the match to TRBD1 covers 10 bases. The junction had 4 bases not matched to a gene; V was cut back by 0 bases and J by 6 bases. CDR1 is MNHEY, CDR2 SVGAGI, per germline. This CDR3 comprises 15 residues. CDR3 nucleotide sequence: TGTGCCAGCAGTTACTCCCGACAGGGGGCAAAGACCCAGTACTTC. Translation gives CASSYSRQGAKTQYF.

The sample holds many counts of this clonotype. The J gene is TRBJ1-1, the V gene TRBV12-3 or TRBV12-4; D unresolved. The germline V and J ends were trimmed by 5 bases and 1 base, with 11 bases remaining between them. The CDR3 extends over 14 amino acids. CDR3 nucleotide sequence: TGTGCCAGCAGTCCTCTGATCCAGAACACTGAAGCTTTCTTT. It specifies CASSPLIQNTEAFF.

The chain uses TRBV20-1 and TRBJ2-7; 8 bases agree with TRBD1. CDR1 DFQATT and CDR2 SNEGSKA come from the germline V gene (reference sequence). This CDR3 region has 15 residues. J lost 0 bases, V lost 6 bases, and 10 bases had no gene match. The DNA of the CDR3 is TGCAGTGCAACTCACGGGACAGGTTCCTCCTACGAGCAGTACTTC. This encodes CSATHGTGSSYEQYF.

The chain is built from TRBV7-2 and TRBJ2-7, with 7 bases matching TRBD2. V gave up 6 bases and J gave up 6 bases; unmatched junction bases: 11. CDR1 SGHTA and CDR2 FQGNSA come from the germline V gene. The CDR3 is 14 amino acids. This CDR3 is CASSRTWAGAEQYF. In DNA, the CDR3 is TGTGCCAGCAGTCGGACGTGGGCGGGAGCCGAGCAGTACTTC.

This clonotype has a handful of counts. The rearrangement uses TRBV20-1 and TRBJ2-7; D is possibly TRBD2 (5 bases). V was shortened by 5 bases and J by 4 bases, with 18 bases between the two germline ends. The length of the CDR3 is 14 residues. The germline CDR1 and CDR2 sequences are DFQATT and SNEGSKA (reference sequence). CDR3 sequence reads: CSASRGGGGYEQYF. The CDR3 DNA reads as TGCAGTGCTTCCCGCGGCGGAGGCGGGTACGAGCAGTACTTC.

This clonotype was observed a single time. V and J are TRBV20-1 and TRBJ2-7; 13 bases map to TRBD2. Germline loops: CDR1 DFQATT, CDR2 SNEGSKA (reference sequence). CDR3 length: 14 amino acids. The V segment lost 5 bases and the J segment 6 bases; nucleotides outside the gene matches: 7. The CDR3 DNA is TGCAGTGCTCGACTAGCGGGAGGAGCGTTCGAGCAGTACTTC. Its translation is CSARLAGGAFEQYF.

This clonotype was recorded many times. The chain recombines TRBV20-1 with TRBJ2-7; 7 positions agree with TRBD1. V lost 3 bases to trimming and J lost 2 bases; unmatched junction nucleotides: 4. The CDR3 totals 13 residues. CDR1 and CDR2 (germline): DFQATT, SNEGSKA (reference sequence). The CDR3 loop is CSARRTGTYEQYF. For the CDR3, the DNA is TGCAGTGCTAGGCGGACAGGAACCTACGAGCAGTACTTC.

The rearrangement links TRBV7-2 to TRBJ2-7; tentatively, D is TRBD1 (6 bases). V was pared by 4 bases and J by 5 bases, with 12 bases between. CDR3 length: 13 residues. The germline V gene encodes CDR1 SGHTA and CDR2 FQGNSA. CDR3 amino acids: CASSYRQAHEQYF. In DNA, the CDR3 is TGTGCCAGCAGCTACAGACAGGCCCACGAGCAGTACTTC. Together with reference TRBV7-2 and TRBJ2-7, the CDR3 gives the full variable domain: GAGVSQSPSNKVTEKGKDVELRCDPISGHTALYWYRQSLGQGLEFLIYFQGNSAPDKSGLPSDRFSAERTGGSVSTLTIQRTQQEDSAVYLCASSYRQAHEQYFGPGTRLTVT.

The table lists this clonotype with a few counts. The rearrangement links TRBV7-2 to TRBJ1-2; a weak D match, TRBD1 (5 bases). The CDR3 extends over 15 amino acids. V lost 4 bases and J lost 4, with 16 bases in between. Germline V CDR1 and CDR2: SGHTA, FQGNSA. CDR3 nucleotide sequence: TGTGCCAGCAGCTCTAGAGCGGGGCGGGGCTATGGCTACACCTTC. Translated: CASSSRAGRGYGYTF. Filled out from reference TRBV7-2 and TRBJ1-2, the complete variable domain reads GAGVSQSPSNKVTEKGKDVELRCDPISGHTALYWYRQSLGQGLEFLIYFQGNSAPDKSGLPSDRFSAERTGGSVSTLTIQRTQQEDSAVYLCASSSRAGRGYGYTFGSGTRLTVV.

The chain couples TRBV28 to TRBJ2-7; a possible D gene is TRBD2 (6 bases). Germline CDR1 is MDHEN and CDR2 is SYDVKM. The CDR3 loop spans 13 amino acids. V was pared by 5 bases and J by 4 bases, with 12 bases between. The CDR3 reads CASSIGRRYEQYF. CDR3 sequence (DNA): TGTGCCAGCAGTATCGGGAGAAGGTACGAGCAGTACTTC.

This clonotype was counted a few times. A much bigger clone sits one base away, suggesting this may be a read error. The V call is TRBV5-1, the J call TRBJ2-7; TRBD1 aligns across 12 bases. The CDR3 runs to 14 residues. Trimming removed 2 bases from V and 5 bases from J; junction bases left unmatched: 2. Looked up from germline, CDR1 is SGHRS and CDR2 is YFSETQ. The CDR3 spells CASSFRDRGHEQYF. CDR3 sequence (DNA): TGCGCCAGCAGCTTCCGGGACAGGGGGCACGAGCAGTACTTC.

The table lists this clonotype with a few counts. The genes are TRBV20-1 and TRBJ2-7; the D is unclear. Germline CDR1 is DFQATT and CDR2 is SNEGSKA (reference sequence). The CDR3 runs 13 residues. The V gene lost 4 bases and the J gene lost 2 bases, with 12 bases spanning the gap. The CDR3 spells CSAIGSRAYEQYF. As DNA, the CDR3 is TGCAGTGCTATCGGTTCCAGAGCCTACGAGCAGTACTTC.